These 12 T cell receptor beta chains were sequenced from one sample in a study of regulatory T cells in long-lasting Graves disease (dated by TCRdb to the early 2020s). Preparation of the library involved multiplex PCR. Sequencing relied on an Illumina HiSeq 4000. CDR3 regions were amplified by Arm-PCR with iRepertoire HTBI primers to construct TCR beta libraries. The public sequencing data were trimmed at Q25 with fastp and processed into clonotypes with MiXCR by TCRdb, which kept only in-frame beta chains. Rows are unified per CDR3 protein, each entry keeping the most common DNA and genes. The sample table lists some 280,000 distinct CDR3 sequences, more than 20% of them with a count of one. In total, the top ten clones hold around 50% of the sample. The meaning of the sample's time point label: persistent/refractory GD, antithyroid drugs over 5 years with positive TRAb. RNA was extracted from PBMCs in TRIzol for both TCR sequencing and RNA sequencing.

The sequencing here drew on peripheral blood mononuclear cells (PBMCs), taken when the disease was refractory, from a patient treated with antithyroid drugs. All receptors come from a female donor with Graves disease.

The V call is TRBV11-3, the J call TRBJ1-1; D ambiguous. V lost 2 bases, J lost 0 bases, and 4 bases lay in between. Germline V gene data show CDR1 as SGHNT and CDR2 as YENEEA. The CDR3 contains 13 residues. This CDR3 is CASSLFMNTEAFF. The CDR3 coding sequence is TGTGCCAGCAGCTTATTTATGAACACTGAAGCTTTCTTT.

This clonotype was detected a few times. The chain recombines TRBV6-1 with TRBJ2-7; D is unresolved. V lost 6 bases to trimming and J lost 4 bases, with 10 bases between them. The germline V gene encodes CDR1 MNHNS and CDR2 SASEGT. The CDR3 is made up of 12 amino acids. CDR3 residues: CASRPVGYEQYF. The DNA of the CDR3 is TGTGCCAGCAGACCGGTAGGTTACGAGCAGTACTTC.

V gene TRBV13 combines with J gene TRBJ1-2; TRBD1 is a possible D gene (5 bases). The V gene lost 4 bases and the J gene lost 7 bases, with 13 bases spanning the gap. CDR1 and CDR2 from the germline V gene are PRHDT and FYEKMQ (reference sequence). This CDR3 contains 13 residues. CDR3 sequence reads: CASSSNRPGGYTF. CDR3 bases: TGTGCCAGCAGCTCAAACAGGCCAGGTGGCTACACCTTC.

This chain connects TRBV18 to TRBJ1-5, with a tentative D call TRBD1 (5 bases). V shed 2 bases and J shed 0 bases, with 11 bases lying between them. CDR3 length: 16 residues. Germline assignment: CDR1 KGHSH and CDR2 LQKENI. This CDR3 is CASSPLGGHSNQPQHF. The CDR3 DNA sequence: TGTGCCAGCTCACCATTGGGGGGTCATAGCAATCAGCCCCAGCATTTT.

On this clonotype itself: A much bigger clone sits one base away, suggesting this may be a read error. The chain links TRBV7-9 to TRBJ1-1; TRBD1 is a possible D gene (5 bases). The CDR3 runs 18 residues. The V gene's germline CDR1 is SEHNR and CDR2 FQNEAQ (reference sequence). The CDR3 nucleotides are TGTGCCGGCAGCGCGTCCGGGACTTCTGTTTTGGTGAGCACTGAAGCTTTCTTT. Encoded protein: CAGSASGTSVLVSTEAFF.

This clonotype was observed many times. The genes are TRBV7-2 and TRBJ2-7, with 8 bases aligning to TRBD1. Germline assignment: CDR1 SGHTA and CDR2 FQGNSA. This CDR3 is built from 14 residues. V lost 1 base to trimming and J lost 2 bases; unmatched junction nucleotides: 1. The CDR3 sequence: CASSLVGQAYEQYF. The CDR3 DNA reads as TGTGCCAGCAGCTTAGTGGGACAGGCCTACGAGCAGTACTTC.

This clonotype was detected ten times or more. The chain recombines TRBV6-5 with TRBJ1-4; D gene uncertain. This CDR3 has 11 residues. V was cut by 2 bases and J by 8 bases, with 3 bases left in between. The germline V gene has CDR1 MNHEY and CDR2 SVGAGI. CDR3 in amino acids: CASSYGEKLFF. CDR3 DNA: TGTGCCAGCAGTTACGGCGAAAAACTGTTTTTT.

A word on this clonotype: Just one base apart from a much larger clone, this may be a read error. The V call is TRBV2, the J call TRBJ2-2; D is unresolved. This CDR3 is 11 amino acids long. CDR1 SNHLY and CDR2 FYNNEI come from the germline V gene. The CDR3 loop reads CDSSRRPVVFF. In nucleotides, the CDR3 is TGTGACAGCTCTCGGCGGCCGGTGGTGTTTTTT.

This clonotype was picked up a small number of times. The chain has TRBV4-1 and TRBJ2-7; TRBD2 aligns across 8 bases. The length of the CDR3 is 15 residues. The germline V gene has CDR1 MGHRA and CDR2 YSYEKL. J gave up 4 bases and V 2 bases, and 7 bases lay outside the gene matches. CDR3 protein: CASSQSTGGPYEQYF. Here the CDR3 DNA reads TGCGCCAGCAGCCAATCGACGGGAGGGCCTTACGAGCAGTACTTC.

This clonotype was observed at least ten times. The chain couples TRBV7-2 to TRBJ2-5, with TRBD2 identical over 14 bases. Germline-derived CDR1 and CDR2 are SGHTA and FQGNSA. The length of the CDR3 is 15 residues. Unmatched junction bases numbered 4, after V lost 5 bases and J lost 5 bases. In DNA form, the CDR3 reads TGTGCCAGCAGCCGGGGACTAGCGGGAGTTGAGACCCAGTACTTC. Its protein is CASSRGLAGVETQYF.

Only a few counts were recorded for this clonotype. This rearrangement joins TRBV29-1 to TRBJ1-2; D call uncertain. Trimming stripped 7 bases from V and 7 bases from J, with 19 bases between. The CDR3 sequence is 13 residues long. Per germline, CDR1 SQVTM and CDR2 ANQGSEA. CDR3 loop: CSATGPLSGGYTF. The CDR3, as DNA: TGCAGCGCTACTGGTCCACTCTCCGGTGGCTACACCTTC.

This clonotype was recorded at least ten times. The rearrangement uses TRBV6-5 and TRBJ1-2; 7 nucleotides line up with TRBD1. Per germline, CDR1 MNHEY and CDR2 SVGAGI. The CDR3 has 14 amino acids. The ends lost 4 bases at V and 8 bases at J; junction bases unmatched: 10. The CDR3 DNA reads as TGTGCCAGCAGTTTTGGACAGGTCACTATGGGCTACACCTTC. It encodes CASSFGQVTMGYTF.